This T cell receptor beta chain comes out of a study of Graves' ophthalmopathy and Graves' hyperthyroidism. The CDR3 runs 16 residues. Germline trimming cut 1 base from V and 4 bases from J; bases unmatched to any gene: 5. Germline V gene data show CDR1 as KGHSH and CDR2 as LQKENI. General study findings and limits: Cross-validated, the 13-signature model showed 87.88%/81.08% sensitivity/specificity, and 80%/75% in the test set.

By definition, stable hyperthyroidism involved no ophthalmopathy within 18 months of follow-up. Researchers turned away patients with other autoimmune diseases, uncontrolled infections, pregnancy or lactation. Concerning this clonotype: Its target is unknown.

Amplified material comprised TCR beta CDR3 regions derived from RNA transcripts. First-round RT-PCR with HTBI primers preceded a second-round multiplex PCR. TCRdb called the multiplex PCR reads again in MiXCR, with one record for every CDR3 protein. The sample holds under 800,000 distinct CDR3 sequences, about 20% seen once. Sample: peripheral blood. The V and J genes are TRBV18 and TRBJ1-5; 9 bases agree with TRBD1. This receptor was obtained from a woman aged 18-29 years with stable Graves' hyperthyroidism. Some clones in this sample may be carry-over from other donors' samples. The CDR3 region is CASSPLDRGANQPQHF. CDR3 DNA: TGTGCCAGCTCACCACTGGACAGGGGAGCAAATCAGCCCCAGCATTTT.